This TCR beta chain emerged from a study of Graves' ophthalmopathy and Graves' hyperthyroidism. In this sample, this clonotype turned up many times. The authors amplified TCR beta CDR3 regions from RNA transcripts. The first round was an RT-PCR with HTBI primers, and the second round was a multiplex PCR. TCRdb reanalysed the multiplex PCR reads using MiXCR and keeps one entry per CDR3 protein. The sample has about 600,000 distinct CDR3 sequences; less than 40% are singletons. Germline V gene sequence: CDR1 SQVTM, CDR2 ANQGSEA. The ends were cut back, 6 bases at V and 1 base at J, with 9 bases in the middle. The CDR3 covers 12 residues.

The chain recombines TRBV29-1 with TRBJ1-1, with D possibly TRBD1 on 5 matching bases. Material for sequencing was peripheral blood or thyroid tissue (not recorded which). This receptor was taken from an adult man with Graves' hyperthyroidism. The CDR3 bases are TGCAGCGTCGGGGGTTGGAACACTGAAGCTTTCTTT. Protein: CSVGGWNTEAFF.